This entry describes one TCR beta chain. These data come from a study of blood T cell repertoires in COVID-19. Study background: The United States, Italy and Spain were the sources of the acute and convalescent COVID-19 samples. T cells, B-cell-depleted T cells, or PBMCs provided the cDNA or gDNA that served as material.

Germline CDR1 and CDR2: SGHTA and FQGNSA. The CDR3 is 15 amino acids. Germline trimming cut 2 bases from V and 1 base from J; bases unmatched to any gene: 1. In the original workflow: Scientists estimated how many nucleated cells there were by amplifying reference gene primers. Data came from immunoSEQ multiplex PCR; TCRdb stores just in-frame clones and leaves some out. V, J and clone size were drawn from that table, and D and trimming were deduced from the DNA. The sample carries some 40,000 clones, around 73% recorded once. Sequenced: peripheral blood. The chain couples TRBV7-2 to TRBJ1-5; 8 nucleotides match TRBD1. The source is a man between 65 and 79 years old with acute or convalescent COVID-19. The CDR3 bases are TGTGCCAGCAGCTTACAGGGGGCGAGCAATCAGCCCCAGCATTTT. Protein product: CASSLQGASNQPQHF.